Below are 4 T cell receptor beta chains sequenced from a single sample in a study of response to subunit inactivated influenza vaccine. MiXCR, run by TCRdb on the RT-PCR reads, gives a single entry per CDR3 protein. Of 610,000 or so distinct CDR3 sequences detected, 14% appear once; the ten largest clones hold approximately 12%. Here the sequenced sample was PBMCs from blood, taken 11 to 12 days after vaccination. Receptors were obtained from a man aged 50 to 60 who received an inactivated influenza vaccine.

This clonotype was found a few times. The rearrangement uses TRBV4-2 and TRBJ1-1; 9 positions match TRBD1. This CDR3 spans 14 amino acids. CDR1 is LGHNA, CDR2 YNFKEQ, per germline. The J segment lost 8 bases and the V segment lost 4 bases, leaving 8 bases of the junction unmatched. The CDR3 region is CASSRRDRAGEAFF. The CDR3 nucleotides are TGTGCCAGCAGCCGACGGGACAGGGCGGGGGAAGCTTTCTTT.

Only one count was recorded for this clonotype. This sequence joins TRBV12-3 or TRBV12-4 and TRBJ2-6; D may be TRBD1 (7 bases). This CDR3 region has 20 residues. Trimming removed 1 base from V and 2 bases from J, with 21 bases in between. This CDR3 is CASSLGWSEAGGTGANVLTF. Here the CDR3 DNA reads TGTGCCAGCAGTTTAGGGTGGTCGGAGGCAGGGGGGACTGGGGCCAACGTCCTGACTTTC.

A few counts support this clonotype. V is TRBV7-2 and J is TRBJ2-3; D not resolved. The CDR3 runs to 14 residues. Germline CDR1 SGHTA, CDR2 FQGNSA. Trimming shortened V by 4 bases and J by 7 bases, and 15 bases separated the two germline ends. CDR3 sequence: CASSSGFSPNTQYF. Here the CDR3 DNA reads TGTGCCAGCAGCTCCGGATTCAGTCCCAATACGCAGTATTTT.

A few counts support this clonotype. This chain joins TRBV2 and TRBJ1-2; D remains ambiguous. V was pared by 4 bases and J by 8 bases, with 17 bases between. Germline V CDR1 and CDR2: SNHLY, FYNNEI. The CDR3 is 14 amino acids. CDR3 in DNA: TGTGCCAGCAGTGCGGGCGGAATCTTCATGGGCTACACCTTC. This translates into CASSAGGIFMGYTF.